The clone carrying this T cell receptor beta chain was detected ten times or more. The antigen is unknown. TCRdb re-called the 5' RACE reads with MiXCR, one entry per CDR3 protein. The repertoire holds 90,000 to 95,000 distinct CDR3 sequences, with 12% as singletons. Germline values: CDR1 SQVTM, CDR2 ANQGSEA. The CDR3 totals 11 residues. V was cut by 4 bases and J by 5 bases, with 8 bases left in between. These data belong to a study of spatial heterogeneity in lung cancer. Whole-study context: Beta-chain sequences were consistently detected more often than alpha-chain sequences. Whole-study findings and limits: Tumor TCRs that were ubiquitous and expanded showed up in blood more at resection than follow-up.

The time point: sample taken at primary tumor resection. There were 72 donors, all of them untreated patients with early-stage non-small cell lung cancer. Material for sequencing was whole RNA from tumor, nontumor lung or frozen PBMC, left unsorted. The source material was PBMCs, sampled at surgery. V is TRBV29-1 and J is TRBJ2-5, with unresolved D. The sequence was obtained from a male donor with early-stage non-small cell lung cancer. CDR3 region: CSVVPSETQYF. The CDR3 DNA reads TGCAGCGTTGTTCCCAGCGAGACCCAGTACTTC.